Listed here are 32 T cell receptor beta chains from one sample, sequenced in a study of a mutant IDH1 vaccine in newly diagnosed glioma. Libraries were prepared by immunoSEQ multiplex PCR; TCRdb keeps only in-frame clonotypes and omits some of them. The table lists roughly 60,000 clones, 70% to 85% of them singletons. Time point in this sample: week 11, during vaccination. Topical imiquimod was applied with each vaccine dose, which held 300 ug of mutant IDH1 20-mer peptide. Their specific antigens are unknown. The sequenced sample was PBMCs, obtained from a glioma patient whose treatment included an IDH1 peptide vaccine. The origin of the receptors is a man aged 25-40 years with glioma.

This clone was observed a few times. The V gene is TRBV9, the J gene TRBJ1-2; a possible D gene is TRBD1 (5 bases). This CDR3 has 14 residues. Trimming shortened V by 3 bases and J by 6 bases, and 15 bases separated the two germline ends. Germline V gives CDR1 SGDLS, CDR2 YYNGEE. CDR3 sequence: CASSATARFDGYTF. For the CDR3, the DNA is TGTGCCAGCAGCGCGACAGCCCGCTTCGATGGCTACACCTTC.

The chain has TRBV2 and TRBJ2-5; D is ambiguous. V was pared by 6 bases and J by 4 bases, with 6 bases between. Germline V gene sequence: CDR1 SNHLY, CDR2 FYNNEI. The CDR3 is 11 residues long. The CDR3 DNA follows: TGTGCCAGCAGGGTCGGAGAGACCCAGTACTTC. Translating gives CASRVGETQYF.

The sample holds a few counts of this clone. This chain joins TRBV18 and TRBJ1-1; TRBD1 agrees at 9 bases. The germline V gene encodes CDR1 KGHSH and CDR2 LQKENI. V was pared by 3 bases and J by 8 bases, with 1 base of the junction left unmatched. The CDR3 totals 12 residues. CDR3 sequence: CASSPGQGEAFF. The CDR3 DNA is TGTGCCAGCTCACCTGGACAGGGGGAAGCTTTCTTT.

The chain combines TRBV28 with TRBJ2-7; D call uncertain. Trimming pared 5 bases from V and 4 bases from J, leaving 18 bases between. Germline assignment: CDR1 MDHEN and CDR2 SYDVKM. The CDR3 runs 15 residues. CDR3 amino acids: CASSEFGGSHYEQYF. As DNA, the CDR3 is TGTGCCAGCAGTGAATTTGGCGGCTCTCATTACGAGCAGTACTTC.

The chain is built from TRBV18 and TRBJ1-1; D uncertain. The germline CDR1 and CDR2 sequences are KGHSH and LQKENI. Deletions cut 4 bases from V and 2 bases from J, with 8 bases between. The CDR3 has 13 residues. The CDR3 reads CASSLRQNTEAFF. The CDR3 DNA reads TGTGCCAGCTCACTGAGACAAAACACTGAAGCTTTCTTT.

The chain couples TRBV7-2 to TRBJ2-3, with 9 positions matching TRBD2. The V and J ends lost 2 bases and 6 bases, in that order; junction bases with no gene match: 6. CDR1 and CDR2 from the germline V gene are SGHTA and FQGNSA. CDR3 size: 15 residues. The CDR3 DNA sequence: TGTGCCAGCAGCTTAAACCTAGCGGGGCTTGATACGCAGTATTTT. Translated, it gives CASSLNLAGLDTQYF.

The chain recombines TRBV5-1 with TRBJ2-3; unclear D gene. The CDR3 extends over 15 amino acids. V was cut by 4 bases and J by 2 bases, with 14 bases left in between. Germline CDR1 is SGHRS and CDR2 is YFSETQ. DNA for the CDR3: TGCGCCAGCAGCCTTGAAAGGCTCGCCACAGATACGCAGTATTTT. It is translated as CASSLERLATDTQYF. Full variable domain (remainder filled in from reference TRBV5-1 and TRBJ2-3): KAGVTQTPRYLIKTRGQQVTLSCSPISGHRSVSWYQQTPGQGLQFLFEYFSETQRNKGNFPGRFSGRQFSNSRSEMNVSTLELGDSALYLCASSLERLATDTQYFGPGTRLTVL.

The chain joins TRBV15 to TRBJ2-5; D gene uncertain. The germline gives CDR1 LNHNV, CDR2 YYDKDF (reference sequence). The length of the CDR3 is 14 residues. V lost 1 base, J lost 6 bases, and 12 bases lay in between. This chain's CDR3 is CATSRAQQWKTQYF. The CDR3 nucleotides are TGTGCCACCAGCAGAGCCCAACAATGGAAGACCCAGTACTTC.

This rearrangement joins TRBV28 to TRBJ1-5, with TRBD1 matching 9 bases. V lost 5 bases, J lost 2 bases, and 10 bases stayed unmatched. CDR1 is MDHEN, CDR2 SYDVKM, per germline. The CDR3 contains 17 residues. As DNA, the CDR3 is TGTGCCAGCAGTCCATACAGGGGGCGCGGAGGCAATCAGCCCCAGCATTTT. It encodes CASSPYRGRGGNQPQHF.

The sample holds one count of this clone. The V and J genes are TRBV19 and TRBJ2-7; 9 nucleotides align to TRBD1. The germline CDR1 and CDR2 sequences are LNHDA and SQIVND (reference sequence). Unmatched junction bases numbered 5, after V lost 9 bases and J lost 5 bases. The CDR3 is 12 amino acids. CDR3 nucleotide sequence: TGTGCCAGCCGGGACAGGGAAGACGAGCAGTACTTC. It translates to CASRDREDEQYF.

This chain joins TRBV5-5 and TRBJ2-3; D perhaps matches TRBD2 (5 bases). From germline, CDR1 is SGHKS and CDR2 YYEKEE (reference sequence). V lost 4 bases to trimming and J lost 3 bases, with 9 bases between them. This CDR3 has 13 residues. CDR3 amino acids: CASSLRGTDTQYF. The CDR3 DNA reads TGTGCCAGCAGCCTACGCGGGACAGATACGCAGTATTTT.

V and J are TRBV18 and TRBJ2-7; tentatively, D is TRBD2 (5 bases). Germline CDR1 reads KGHSH; CDR2 reads LQKENI. The CDR3 totals 13 residues. V shed 3 bases and J shed 2 bases, with 8 bases lying between them. In nucleotides, the CDR3 is TGTGCCAGCTCACCCTCGAGGGCCTACGAGCAGTACTTC. Its protein is CASSPSRAYEQYF.

J is TRBJ2-6 and V is TRBV10-2; unclear D gene. CDR1 is WSHSY and CDR2 is SAAADI in the germline V gene. V was cut by 5 bases and J by 3 bases, with 2 bases left in between. This CDR3 contains 12 residues. CDR3 residues: CASSFGANVLTF. CDR3 bases: TGCGCCAGCAGTTTTGGGGCCAACGTCCTGACTTTC.

Details on this clone: At one end the junction does not follow the germline gene, possibly because of a read error. The CDR3 loop is CAGSQDASGGPSDTQYF. The CDR3 DNA follows: TGTGCCGGCAGCCAAGATGCTAGCGGGGGCCCCAGCGATACGCAGTATTTT. The rearrangement joins TRBV4-2 to TRBJ2-3, with 10 bases that match TRBD2. There are 17 residues in the CDR3. Germline CDR1 is LGHNA and CDR2 is YNFKEQ.

V usage is TRBV29-1 and J usage is TRBJ2-7; 10 bases are a match to TRBD1. J was trimmed by 9 bases and V by 7 bases; bases with no gene match: 6. CDR1 and CDR2 (germline): SQVTM, ANQGSEA. CDR3 length: 11 amino acids. Here the CDR3 reads CSAGDRGGQYF. The CDR3 DNA is TGCAGCGCTGGGGACAGGGGAGGGCAGTACTTC.

This clone came up a few times. V is TRBV9 and J is TRBJ1-1; 10 nucleotides align to TRBD1. Per germline, CDR1 SGDLS and CDR2 YYNGEE. The ends lost 2 bases at V and 8 bases at J; junction bases unmatched: 9. The CDR3 has 15 residues. The DNA of the CDR3 is TGTGCCAGCAGCGTTACGGTGGGGACAGGGGTAGAAGCTTTCTTT. Translating gives CASSVTVGTGVEAFF.

The chain couples TRBV7-8 to TRBJ1-1; D gene ambiguous. In germline, CDR1 is SGHVS, CDR2 FQNEAQ. The CDR3 is made up of 14 amino acids. The ends were cut back, 1 base at V and 3 bases at J, with 9 bases in the middle. CDR3 in amino acids: CASSLERVDTEAFF. In DNA form, the CDR3 reads TGTGCCAGCAGCTTAGAAAGGGTGGACACTGAAGCTTTCTTT.

The rearrangement uses TRBV7-2 and TRBJ2-2, with 7 bases matching TRBD2. The CDR3 length is 15 residues. The ends lost 5 bases at V and 4 bases at J; junction bases unmatched: 7. From germline, CDR1 is SGHTA and CDR2 FQGNSA. CDR3 amino acids: CASSLRDYVTGELFF. The CDR3 coding sequence is TGTGCCAGCAGCCTAAGGGACTATGTCACCGGGGAGCTGTTTTTT.

The V and J genes are TRBV7-6 and TRBJ2-1, with 9 bases aligning to TRBD2. The germline gives CDR1 SGHVS, CDR2 FNYEAQ. V gave up 4 bases and J gave up 6 bases; unmatched junction bases: 7. This CDR3 comprises 15 residues. The CDR3 DNA follows: TGTGCCAGCAGCTCCGTTGGCGGGAGGGCCAATGAGCAGTTCTTC. It specifies CASSSVGGRANEQFF.

The J gene is TRBJ2-1, the V gene TRBV4-2; D might be TRBD1 (6 bases). The CDR3 is made up of 15 amino acids. Germline CDR1 reads LGHNA; CDR2 reads YNFKEQ. V was shortened by 4 bases and J by 2 bases, with 12 bases between the two germline ends. The CDR3 reads CASSPTRDTYNEQFF. The CDR3, as DNA: TGTGCCAGCAGCCCCACCCGGGACACCTACAATGAGCAGTTCTTC.

Points on this clone: The sample holds other DNA sequences that translate to the same CDR3. The gene calls are TRBV20-1 and TRBJ2-5; D remains ambiguous. Trimming removed 3 bases from V and 2 bases from J, with 4 bases in between. This CDR3 has 11 residues. The germline gives CDR1 DFQATT, CDR2 SNEGSKA (reference sequence). The CDR3 here is CSASLQETQYF. The CDR3, as DNA: TGCAGTGCTAGCCTACAAGAGACCCAGTACTTC.

J is TRBJ2-1 and V is TRBV13, with TRBD1 matching over 8 bases. The junction had 2 bases not matched to a gene; V was cut back by 4 bases and J by 0 bases. The germline V gene has CDR1 PRHDT and CDR2 FYEKMQ (reference sequence). This CDR3 has 15 residues. In DNA, the CDR3 is TGTGCCAGCAGCTCGGACAGGGACTCCTACAATGAGCAGTTCTTC. It encodes CASSSDRDSYNEQFF.

The chain employs TRBV4-2 and TRBJ2-1, with D perhaps matching TRBD2 (7 bases). CDR1 and CDR2 from the germline V gene are LGHNA and YNFKEQ. V was pared by 2 bases and J by 5 bases, with 16 bases between. This CDR3 has 16 amino acids. For the CDR3, the DNA is TGTGCCAGCAGCCAAAATCATGGCGGGGGCAACAATGAGCAGTTCTTC. Its translation is CASSQNHGGGNNEQFF.

V and J are TRBV27 and TRBJ2-7, with a possible D match to TRBD2 (6 bases). Trimming took off 0 bases at V and 0 bases at J, with 12 bases between the two ends. Germline V gene data show CDR1 as MNHEY and CDR2 as SMNVEV (reference sequence). This CDR3 is 16 amino acids long. CDR3 bases: TGTGCCAGCAGTTTATCGTTGGGACTCCGCTCCTACGAGCAGTACTTC. As protein: CASSLSLGLRSYEQYF.

The chain couples TRBV28 to TRBJ2-1, with 10 bases identical to TRBD2. The CDR3 sequence is 14 residues long. Germline trimming cut 3 bases from V and 9 bases from J; bases unmatched to any gene: 5. The germline V gene encodes CDR1 MDHEN and CDR2 SYDVKM. The CDR3 DNA reads TGTGCCAGCAGTTTTTCAGCGGGGGGGATTGAGCAGTTCTTC. It yields the protein CASSFSAGGIEQFF.

The chain joins TRBV7-2 to TRBJ1-5, with 8 positions matching TRBD1. Looked up from germline, CDR1 is SGHTA and CDR2 is FQGNSA. This CDR3 comprises 13 residues. V was clipped by 3 bases and J by 5 bases; unmatched bases: 0. Here the CDR3 reads CASSLTGDQPQHF. The CDR3 coding sequence is TGTGCCAGCAGCTTGACAGGGGATCAGCCCCAGCATTTT.

The chain uses TRBV11-2 and TRBJ2-7; D is undetermined. The germline V and J ends were trimmed by 3 bases and 6 bases, with 21 bases remaining between them. This CDR3 has 16 amino acids. Per the germline V gene, CDR1 is SGHAT and CDR2 is FQNNGV. CDR3 nucleotide sequence: TGTGCCAGCAGCTTCTCCCAGATATCCCCATGGGGCGAGCAGTACTTC. Its protein is CASSFSQISPWGEQYF.

The chain employs TRBV7-2 and TRBJ2-7, with D possibly TRBD1 on 6 matching bases. This CDR3 is 14 amino acids long. In germline, CDR1 is SGHTA, CDR2 FQGNSA. Trimming pared 5 bases from V and 4 bases from J, leaving 15 bases between. CDR3 nucleotide sequence: TGTGCCAGCAGCCCATCCCCAGGGGCATACGAGCAGTACTTC. Translated, it gives CASSPSPGAYEQYF.

The chain employs TRBV4-2 and TRBJ1-4; D gene uncertain. The CDR3 extends over 17 amino acids. The germline V gene has CDR1 LGHNA and CDR2 YNFKEQ. V lost 1 base, J lost 2 bases, and 14 bases lay in between. CDR3 nucleotides: TGTGCCAGCAGCCAAGTGGAAGGCCCGCGCACTAATGAAAAACTGTTTTTT. Protein: CASSQVEGPRTNEKLFF.

The chain joins TRBV4-3 to TRBJ1-2; unclear D gene. This CDR3 is 15 amino acids long. Germline V gene sequence: CDR1 LGHNA, CDR2 YSLEER. Trimming took off 0 bases at V and 2 bases at J, with 10 bases between the two ends. CDR3 sequence reads: CASSQDPGANYGYTF. The DNA of the CDR3 is TGCGCCAGCAGCCAAGATCCGGGCGCGAACTATGGCTACACCTTC.

This clone occurred once. V gene TRBV4-1 combines with J gene TRBJ2-4; D remains unclear. V dropped 3 bases and J dropped 8 bases, with 29 bases sitting between them. Germline V gene sequence: CDR1 MGHRA, CDR2 YSYEKL. CDR3 length: 19 residues. CDR3 bases: TGCGCCAGCAGCCACACAAGCCAGGCCAGCAGTGGTACAGTGGACATTCAGTACTTC. It translates to CASSHTSQASSGTVDIQYF.

The CDR3 DNA follows: TGTGCCAGCAGTAACGGACAGGTCAACTATGGCTACACCTTC. It specifies CASSNGQVNYGYTF. The chain employs TRBV6-6 and TRBJ1-2; 7 nucleotides align to TRBD1. V gave up 5 bases and J gave up 2 bases; unmatched junction bases: 5. CDR1 is MNHNY, CDR2 SVGAGI, per germline (reference sequence). The CDR3 has 14 residues.